This T cell receptor (beta chain) came from a study of response to subunit inactivated influenza vaccine. The CDR3 spans 14 residues. The germline gives CDR1 SGHTA, CDR2 FQGNSA. Trimming cost V 1 base and J 1 base, with 7 bases left between them. Each CDR3 protein gets one entry after TCRdb re-called the RT-PCR reads with MiXCR. The data hold roughly 570,000 distinct CDR3 sequences, with roughly 13% observed a single time. General study findings and limits: The authors offered the suggestion that each seasonal influenza vaccination recruits few new T cells.

Points on this clonotype: Its specificity is not known.

The chain combines TRBV7-2 with TRBJ2-5; no clear D. The receptor comes from a man in his forties or fifties who received an inactivated influenza vaccine. The sample was PBMCs from blood, taken roughly 46 days after vaccination. CDR3 amino acids: CASSLVRIQETQYF. The CDR3 DNA sequence: TGTGCCAGCAGCTTAGTGCGGATCCAAGAGACCCAGTACTTC.